This T cell receptor (beta chain) was captured by sequencing in a study of Ad26.COV2.S vaccination and SARS-CoV-2 variants. Treatment of the sample: around 19 received Ad26.COV2.S at low or high dose, single or two shots; about 5 received placebo; per-sample allocation not given. Collection of samples fell on day 63 after the first vaccine or placebo injection. Repertoires were generated with immunoSEQ multiplex PCR, while TCRdb's copy carries only in-frame clones and drops some. The data show around 380,000 clones, about nine tenths seen once. Per germline, CDR1 SGHTA and CDR2 FQGNSA. The CDR3 sequence is 15 residues long. Trimming at V came to 1 base and at J to 5 bases, leaving 7 bases not matched to a gene.

This sample comprised peripheral blood, obtained in a trial of Ad26.COV2.S vaccine versus placebo. The receptor was derived from a person aged 18-60 years who received the Ad26.COV2.S COVID-19 vaccine or a placebo. The rearrangement joins TRBV7-2 to TRBJ2-7; 8 bases agree with TRBD2. The CDR3 nucleotides are TGTGCCAGCAGCTTAGTAGCGAGCGGGGGAGACGAGCAGTACTTC. Protein product: CASSLVASGGDEQYF.